Presented here are 19 T cell receptor beta chains from one specimen sequenced in a study of CD8 T cells in Susac syndrome. cDNA came from about 0.51 to 1 ug RNA primed by random hexamers. TCRdb re-called the immunoSEQ multiplex PCR reads with MiXCR, one entry per CDR3 protein. The sample lists around 110,000 distinct CDR3 sequences; approximately 96% were seen once. Sequenced input: CD4+ T cells from PBMCs. The origin of the receptors is a human donor with Susac syndrome.

This chain uses TRBV2 with TRBJ2-7; the D is unclear. The germline gives CDR1 SNHLY, CDR2 FYNNEI. V lost 7 bases to trimming and J lost 7 bases, with 20 bases between them. The CDR3 runs 14 residues. CDR3 loop: CASTGQATVREQYF. Written as DNA, the CDR3 is TGTGCCAGCACCGGGCAGGCAACCGTGAGGGAGCAGTACTTC.

V usage is TRBV5-4 and J usage is TRBJ1-4, with 7 bases aligning to TRBD1. The CDR3 length is 15 residues. CDR1 and CDR2 (germline): SGHNT, YYREEE (reference sequence). V dropped 0 bases and J dropped 4; count of bases not matched to a gene: 3. The CDR3 protein is CASSLGQGGNEKLFF. CDR3 coding DNA: TGTGCCAGCAGCTTGGGGCAGGGGGGTAATGAAAAACTGTTTTTT.

The chain carries TRBV29-1 and TRBJ1-1, with D maybe TRBD1 (5 bases). CDR3 length: 13 residues. Per the germline V gene, CDR1 is SQVTM and CDR2 is ANQGSEA. V was pared by 3 bases and J by 2 bases, with 10 bases between. CDR3 DNA: TGCAGCGTTGATCAGGGTGAAAACACTGAAGCTTTCTTT. It codes for CSVDQGENTEAFF. The full variable domain, rest sourced from reference TRBV29-1 and TRBJ1-1, is SAVISQKPSRDICQRGTSLTIQCQVDSQVTMMFWYRQQPGQSLTLIATANQGSEATYESGFVIDKFPISRPNLTFSTLTVSNMSPEDSSIYLCSVDQGENTEAFFGQGTRLTVV.

The J gene is TRBJ2-1, the V gene TRBV30, with 12 bases matching TRBD2. CDR1 is GTSNPN and CDR2 is SVGIG in the germline V gene (reference sequence). CDR3 size: 15 residues. Losses at the gene ends were 0 bases for V and 6 bases for J; bases not matched to a gene: 3. CDR3 nucleotide sequence: TGTGCCTGGAGTGTAGCTAGCGGGAGGGCCAATGAGCAGTTCTTC. It is translated as CAWSVASGRANEQFF. The entire variable domain, with the rest obtained from reference TRBV30 and TRBJ2-1, is as follows: SQTIHQWPATLVQPVGSPLSLECTVEGTSNPNLYWYRQAAGRGLQLLFYSVGIGQISSEVPQNLSASRPQDRQFILSSKKLLLSDSGFYLCAWSVASGRANEQFFGPGTRLTVL.

This clonotype appeared once. The chain joins TRBV7-2 to TRBJ2-1; a weak D match, TRBD2 (6 bases). Germline V CDR1 and CDR2: SGHTA, FQGNSA. Deletions cut 1 base from V and 15 bases from J, with 19 bases between. The CDR3 length is 14 residues. CDR3: CASSLVVAGPPPFF. DNA of the CDR3: TGTGCCAGCAGCTTAGTAGTCGCGGGGCCCCCCCCGTTCTTC.

V gene TRBV18 combines with J gene TRBJ2-7; D call uncertain. CDR3 length: 12 amino acids. The V and J ends lost 2 bases and 5 bases respectively, with 7 bases between them. The germline CDR1 and CDR2 sequences are KGHSH and LQKENI. The CDR3 DNA is TGTGCCAGCTCACCATCGCAAAACGAGCAGTACTTC. Translation gives CASSPSQNEQYF.

The chain combines TRBV6-5 with TRBJ2-4; 10 positions match TRBD1. The CDR3 totals 16 residues. After removal of 4 bases from V and 2 bases from J, the junction contained 5 bases not matched to a gene. Germline loops: CDR1 MNHEY, CDR2 SVGAGI. The CDR3 reads CASSLGQGVTKNIQYF. Here the CDR3 DNA reads TGTGCCAGCAGTTTAGGACAGGGGGTAACCAAAAACATTCAGTACTTC.

V usage is TRBV3-1 and J usage is TRBJ2-1, with 15 bases lining up with TRBD2. This CDR3 contains 15 residues. In germline, CDR1 is LGHDT, CDR2 YNNKEL (reference sequence). V dropped 6 bases and J dropped 8; count of bases not matched to a gene: 5. The CDR3 reads CASRRTSGRVHEQFF. In nucleotides, the CDR3 is TGTGCCAGCAGGAGGACTAGCGGGAGGGTTCATGAGCAGTTCTTC.

This chain uses TRBV11-2 with TRBJ2-7; weak D call: TRBD1 (7 bases). Germline-derived CDR1 and CDR2 are SGHAT and FQNNGV. Between the trimmed V and J ends, which lost 4 bases and 3 bases, there was a span of 16 bases. The CDR3 covers 15 residues. The CDR3 sequence: CASSSGGGSFYEQYF. CDR3 DNA sequence: TGTGCCAGCAGCTCTGGAGGGGGCTCGTTCTACGAGCAGTACTTC.

V is TRBV9 and J is TRBJ1-5; 8 nucleotides agree with TRBD1. V shed 3 bases, J shed 7 bases, and the junction held 6 bases outside the gene matches. Germline-derived CDR1 and CDR2 are SGDLS and YYNGEE. This CDR3 is 14 amino acids long. This CDR3 is CASSATGGVQPQHF. The CDR3 nucleotides read TGTGCCAGCAGCGCAACAGGGGGAGTACAGCCCCAGCATTTT.

The gene calls are TRBV20-1 and TRBJ1-5; D unclear. V was clipped by 2 bases and J by 11 bases, with 13 bases between them. CDR1 is DFQATT and CDR2 is SNEGSKA in the germline V gene (reference sequence). The CDR3 is 12 amino acids. CDR3 bases: TGCAGTGCTAGACAGTCGGCATCGGCCCAGCATTTT. Its protein product is CSARQSASAQHF.

This chain connects TRBV19 to TRBJ2-6; 7 nucleotides match TRBD2. This CDR3 spans 16 amino acids. Germline V gene lookup returns CDR1 LNHDA and CDR2 SQIVND (reference sequence). V dropped 7 bases and J dropped 2; count of bases not matched to a gene: 8. Written as DNA, the CDR3 is TGTGCCAGTATAGGCGGGAGTGGTGCTGGGGCCAACGTCCTGACTTTC. Residues: CASIGGSGAGANVLTF.

The CDR3 sequence: CSVTKGSNTEAFF. CDR3 bases: TGCAGCGTTACTAAGGGTTCGAACACTGAAGCTTTCTTT. V gene TRBV29-1 combines with J gene TRBJ1-1; D uncertain. In germline, CDR1 is SQVTM, CDR2 ANQGSEA. V was shortened by 5 bases and J by 1 base, with 11 bases between the two germline ends. This CDR3 has 13 amino acids.

CDR3 residues: CASSPSAGSGGYTF. CDR3 DNA: TGTGCCAGCTCCCCCTCGGCAGGGAGCGGTGGCTACACCTTC. The chain is built from TRBV7-9 and TRBJ1-2, with a possible D match to TRBD1 (5 bases). Between the trimmed V and J ends, which lost 8 bases and 7 bases, there was a span of 20 bases. This CDR3 contains 14 residues. CDR1 is SEHNR, CDR2 FQNEAQ, per germline (reference sequence).

This clonotype was recorded once. Germline is not matched at one junction end, which may reflect a read error. J is TRBJ2-5 and V is TRBV5-1, with TRBD1 as a possible D gene (6 bases). Per germline, CDR1 SGHRS and CDR2 YFSETQ. The CDR3 loop spans 13 amino acids. CDR3: CASSLEEPGHRDF. The CDR3 DNA reads TGCGCCAGCAGCTTAGAGGAACCGGGACATCGGGACTTC.

The chain recombines TRBV6-5 with TRBJ2-1, with 7 bases identical to TRBD2. CDR3 length: 17 residues. Germline V gene data show CDR1 as MNHEY and CDR2 as SVGAGI. Unmatched junction bases numbered 16, after V lost 4 bases and J lost 7 bases. CDR3 nucleotides: TGTGCCAGCAGTTCCAGAGGCGGGAGTTTTGCCGGAAATGAGCAGTTCTTC. This sequence encodes CASSSRGGSFAGNEQFF.

The genes are TRBV19 and TRBJ2-3; D call uncertain. CDR1 is LNHDA, CDR2 SQIVND, per germline (reference sequence). The CDR3 consists of 14 residues. Trimming took 0 bases from V and 0 from J, leaving 4 bases between them. CDR3 loop: CASSIDRSTDTQYF. The CDR3 nucleotides read TGTGCCAGTAGTATAGACCGGAGCACAGATACGCAGTATTTT. The whole variable domain, filled in from reference TRBV19 and TRBJ2-3, reads DGGITQSPKYLFRKEGQNVTLSCEQNLNHDAMYWYRQDPGQGLRLIYYSQIVNDFQKGDIAEGYSVSREKKESFPLTVTSAQKNPTAFYLCASSIDRSTDTQYFGPGTRLTVL.

CDR3 residues: CSARGLADTYEQYF. In nucleotides, the CDR3 is TGCAGTGCTAGGGGACTAGCGGATACCTACGAGCAGTACTTC. The chain links TRBV20-1 to TRBJ2-7, with 11 bases lining up with TRBD2. Losses at the gene ends were 3 bases for V and 2 bases for J; bases not matched to a gene: 3. The CDR3 runs to 14 residues. The germline gives CDR1 DFQATT, CDR2 SNEGSKA (reference sequence).

J is TRBJ2-1 and V is TRBV27; possibly TRBD1 for D (5 bases). The CDR3 consists of 13 residues. V was pared by 6 bases and J by 2 bases, with 8 bases between. Germline lookup yields CDR1 MNHEY and CDR2 SMNVEV (reference sequence). This CDR3 is CASSPQAYNEQFF. The CDR3 DNA reads TGTGCCAGCAGCCCACAGGCCTACAATGAGCAGTTCTTC.